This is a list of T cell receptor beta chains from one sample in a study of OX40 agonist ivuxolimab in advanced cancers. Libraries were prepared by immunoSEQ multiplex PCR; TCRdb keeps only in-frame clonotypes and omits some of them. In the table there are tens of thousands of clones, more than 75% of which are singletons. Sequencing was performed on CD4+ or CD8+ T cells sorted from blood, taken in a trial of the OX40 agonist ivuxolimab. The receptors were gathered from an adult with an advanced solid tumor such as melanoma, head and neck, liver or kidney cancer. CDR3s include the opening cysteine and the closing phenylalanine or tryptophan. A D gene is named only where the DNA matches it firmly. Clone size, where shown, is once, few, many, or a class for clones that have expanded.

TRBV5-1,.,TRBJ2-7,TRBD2,TGCGCCAGCAGCTCGCTAGCGGGAGGTCCCTACGAGCAGTACTTC,CASSSLAGGPYEQYF
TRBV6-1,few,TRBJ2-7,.,TGTGCCAGCATTTCGGGCAGCTACGAGCAGTACTTC,CASISGSYEQYF
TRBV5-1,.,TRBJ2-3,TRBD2,TGCGCCAGCAGCCCCACGACTAGCGGGACCACAGATACGCAGTATTTT,CASSPTTSGTTDTQYF
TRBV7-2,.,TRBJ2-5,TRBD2,TGTGCCAGCAGCGACACTAGCGGGAGCATGGGAGAGACCCAGTACTTC,CASSDTSGSMGETQYF
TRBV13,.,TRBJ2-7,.,TGTGCCAGCTCACTAGACAGAAGACCCTACGAGCAGTACTTC,CASSLDRRPYEQYF
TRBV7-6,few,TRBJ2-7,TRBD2,TGTGCCAGCAGCCGCTCTAGCGGGAGTCTCGGGGACGAGCAGTACTTC,CASSRSSGSLGDEQYF
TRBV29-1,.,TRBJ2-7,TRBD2,TGCAGCGTTGAAGTGGTAACTAGCGGGAGCAACGAGCAGTACTTC,CSVEVVTSGSNEQYF
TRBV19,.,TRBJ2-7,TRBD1,TGTGCCAGTAGTCCTATCGGGACAGAGAGCTCCTACGAGCAGTACTTC,CASSPIGTESSYEQYF
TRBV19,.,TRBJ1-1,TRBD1,TGTGCCAGTAGTATTCGGGGACAGGGTCCCACTGAAGCTTTCTTT,CASSIRGQGPTEAFF
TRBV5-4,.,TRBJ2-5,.,TGTGCCAGCAGCTGGACAATGCAAGAGACCCAGTACTTC,CASSWTMQETQYF
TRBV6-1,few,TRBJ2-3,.,TGTGCCAGCAGTGTATTGCAGACCACAGATACGCAGTATTTT,CASSVLQTTDTQYF
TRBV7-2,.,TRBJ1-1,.,TGTGCCAGCAGTTGGGACGCTGGAACTGAAGCTTTCTTT,CASSWDAGTEAFF